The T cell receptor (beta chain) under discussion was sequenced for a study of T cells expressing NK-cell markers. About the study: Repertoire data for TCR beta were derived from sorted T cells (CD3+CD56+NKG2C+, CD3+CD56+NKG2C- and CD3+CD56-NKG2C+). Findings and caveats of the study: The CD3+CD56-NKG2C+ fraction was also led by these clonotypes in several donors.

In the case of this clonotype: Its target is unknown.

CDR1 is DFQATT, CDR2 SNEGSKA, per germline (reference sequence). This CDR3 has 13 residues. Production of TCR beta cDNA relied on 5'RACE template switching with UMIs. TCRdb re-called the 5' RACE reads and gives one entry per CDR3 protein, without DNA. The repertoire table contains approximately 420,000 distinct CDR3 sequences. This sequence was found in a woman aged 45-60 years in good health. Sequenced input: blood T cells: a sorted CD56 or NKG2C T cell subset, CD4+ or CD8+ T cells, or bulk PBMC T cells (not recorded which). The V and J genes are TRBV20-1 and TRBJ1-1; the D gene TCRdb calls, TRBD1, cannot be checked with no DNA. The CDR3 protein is CSARLDRATEAFF.